The clone carrying this T cell receptor (beta chain) was counted many times. No antigen is known for it. The data belong to a study of early T cells in non-severe SARS-CoV-2 infection. Overall study: Bulk RNA isolated from unsorted whole blood underwent sequencing; chains were not paired.

Unique molecular identifiers were attached to individual cDNA molecules. TCRdb redid the calling of the 5' RACE reads with MiXCR, one entry per CDR3 protein. The repertoire holds fewer than 85,000 distinct CDR3 sequences, with roughly 12% as singletons. Regarding the study as a whole: Clonotype matching in VDJdb favored anti-spike CD8 responses and did not capture private and CD4 specificities.

CDR3 size: 16 residues. With 6 bases removed from V and 0 bases from J, the gap between germline ends came to 15 bases. From germline, CDR1 is ENHRY and CDR2 SYGVKD. The clonotype comes from an adult who was a healthcare worker with PCR-confirmed SARS-CoV-2 infection or an uninfected control (not recorded which). This chain joins TRBV10-3 and TRBJ1-3; no firm D call. Source: whole blood, taken at baseline. The CDR3 spells CAIRSSRDSSGNTIYF. In nucleotides, the CDR3 is TGTGCCATCAGGTCAAGCCGGGATAGCTCTGGAAACACCATATATTTT.